The 23 T cell receptor beta chains in this list originate from one sample, sequenced in a study of cytomegalovirus exposure and HLA in healthy donors. The PCR contained 60 Vbeta and 13 Jbeta primers. Method: immunoSEQ multiplex PCR; TCRdb's copy keeps in-frame clones and lacks some. Of around 170,000 clones listed, around 84% are singletons. Sequencing was done on a sample of PBMCs. The receptors shown here come from a woman aged 50 to 65 in good health and CMV-seropositive.

The chain is built from TRBV5-1 and TRBJ2-3; perhaps TRBD1 as D (5 bases). There are 14 residues in the CDR3. Germline loops: CDR1 SGHRS, CDR2 YFSETQ. V shed 0 bases and J shed 4 bases, with 9 bases lying between them. CDR3 loop: CASSLGQYPDTQYF. The CDR3 nucleotides read TGCGCCAGCAGCTTGGGACAGTACCCAGATACGCAGTATTTT.

DNA of the CDR3: TGCACCAGCACCCTAAGGAGCTCTGGAAACACCATATATTTT. Protein sequence: CTSTLRSSGNTIYF. The V call is TRBV1, the J call TRBJ1-3. TRBV1 counts as a pseudogene. CDR3 length: 14 residues.

This chain connects TRBV28 to TRBJ2-5; 8 bases align to TRBD1. This CDR3 is built from 14 residues. V dropped 2 bases and J dropped 6; count of bases not matched to a gene: 5. Germline V gene data show CDR1 as MDHEN and CDR2 as SYDVKM. Here the CDR3 reads CASSLPGGVQTQYF. The CDR3 nucleotides read TGTGCCAGCAGTTTACCAGGGGGCGTTCAGACCCAGTACTTC. Together with reference TRBV28 and TRBJ2-5, the CDR3 gives the full variable domain: DVKVTQSSRYLVKRTGEKVFLECVQDMDHENMFWYRQDPGLGLRLIYFSYDVKMKEKGDIPEGYSVSREKKERFSLILESASTNQTSMYLCASSLPGGVQTQYFGPGTRLLVL.

CDR3: CASSPRAGNSYEQYF. Written as DNA, the CDR3 is TGTGCCAGCTCACCACGGGCAGGGAACTCTTACGAGCAGTACTTC. The chain uses TRBV18 and TRBJ2-7, with D possibly TRBD1 on 5 matching bases. The CDR3 covers 15 residues. The V end was cut by 1 base, the J end by 4 bases, with 14 bases between. Per germline, CDR1 KGHSH and CDR2 LQKENI.

The chain has TRBV12-5 and TRBJ2-3; weak D call: TRBD1 (6 bases). V dropped 4 bases and J dropped 1 base, with 12 bases sitting between them. The CDR3 loop spans 15 amino acids. Germline lookup yields CDR1 LGHNT and CDR2 FRNRAP. CDR3 nucleotides: TGTGCTAGTGGTTCTTGGGCAGGGGGCACAGATACGCAGTATTTT. Translating gives CASGSWAGGTDTQYF. The full variable domain, in which reference TRBV12-5 and TRBJ2-3 provide the parts outside the CDR3, is DARVTQTPRHKVTEMGQEVTMRCQPILGHNTVFWYRQTMMQGLELLAYFRNRAPLDDSGMPKDRFSAEMPDATLATLKIQPSEPRDSAVYFCASGSWAGGTDTQYFGPGTRLTVL.

The chain links TRBV28 to TRBJ2-3, with D perhaps matching TRBD2 (6 bases). CDR3 length: 16 amino acids. The germline gives CDR1 MDHEN, CDR2 SYDVKM. The V gene lost 4 bases and the J gene lost 7 bases, with 21 bases spanning the gap. DNA of the CDR3: TGTGCCAGCAGTTCCCTCGCGGGGTCCCTCGGGCATACGCAGTATTTT. Amino acid sequence: CASSSLAGSLGHTQYF.

V usage is TRBV4-2 and J usage is TRBJ2-5; TRBD2 is a possible D gene (6 bases). The CDR3 is 15 residues long. Germline CDR1 is LGHNA and CDR2 is YNFKEQ. The V end was cut by 5 bases, the J end by 2 bases, with 15 bases between. The CDR3 coding sequence is TGTGCCAGCAGCTTACGGGTGGGGGGTCAAGAGACCCAGTACTTC. Translation gives CASSLRVGGQETQYF.

This chain connects TRBV7-2 to TRBJ2-5, with a weak D call TRBD2 (6 bases). The CDR3 has 16 amino acids. Germline-derived CDR1 and CDR2 are SGHTA and FQGNSA. Trimming removed 2 bases at V and 5 bases at J, with 18 bases between. This chain's CDR3 is CASSLQVSGGTETQYF. CDR3 coding DNA: TGTGCCAGCAGCTTACAAGTTAGCGGCGGCACGGAGACCCAGTACTTC.

The chain joins TRBV6-6 to TRBJ1-1; TRBD1 agrees at 7 bases. The germline CDR1 and CDR2 sequences are MNHNY and SVGAGI (reference sequence). The CDR3 has 14 amino acids. V was clipped by 6 bases and J by 2 bases; unmatched bases: 6. CDR3 protein: CASSPDRINTEAFF. The CDR3 region has the DNA TGTGCCAGCAGCCCGGACAGGATAAACACTGAAGCTTTCTTT.

This chain connects TRBV7-2 to TRBJ1-1; the D is unclear. In germline, CDR1 is SGHTA, CDR2 FQGNSA. This CDR3 comprises 12 residues. Trimming pared 6 bases from V and 1 base from J, leaving 6 bases between. The CDR3: CASREGNTEAFF. CDR3 in DNA: TGTGCCAGCAGGGAGGGGAACACTGAAGCTTTCTTT.

The V gene is TRBV7-3, the J gene TRBJ2-7; D might be TRBD2 (6 bases). V was cut by 5 bases and J by 0 bases, with 20 bases left in between. Germline V gene data show CDR1 as SGHTA and CDR2 as FQGTGA. The length of the CDR3 is 17 residues. The CDR3 sequence is CASSRGGSVKSSYEQYF. The CDR3 region has the DNA TGTGCCAGCAGCCGAGGAGGGTCGGTTAAAAGCTCCTACGAGCAGTACTTC.

The chain combines TRBV6-6 with TRBJ2-1, with 8 positions matching TRBD1. The trim removed 5 bases at V and 7 bases at J, leaving 1 base unmatched. The CDR3 consists of 12 residues. Germline V gene data show CDR1 as MNHNY and CDR2 as SVGAGI (reference sequence). The CDR3 DNA is TGTGCCAGCAGTGACAGGGGTAATGAGCAGTTCTTC. Translation gives CASSDRGNEQFF.

The chain recombines TRBV12-5 with TRBJ2-1, with D uncertain. The length of the CDR3 is 12 residues. Germline V lookup: CDR1 LGHNT, CDR2 FRNRAP. Trimming shortened V by 1 base and J by 10 bases, and 8 bases separated the two germline ends. CDR3 in amino acids: CASGLDVQEQFF. CDR3 bases: TGTGCTAGTGGTTTGGACGTACAGGAGCAGTTCTTC.

J is TRBJ2-1 and V is TRBV7-2; 8 bases match TRBD2. Germline CDR1 is SGHTA and CDR2 is FQGNSA. The trim removed 4 bases at V and 7 bases at J, leaving 9 bases unmatched. This CDR3 is built from 15 residues. This CDR3 is CASSSGTRSMNEQFF. CDR3 coding DNA: TGTGCCAGCAGCTCCGGGACTAGAAGTATGAATGAGCAGTTCTTC.

The chain uses TRBV4-1 and TRBJ2-7, with TRBD1 matching 8 bases. J lost 2 bases, V lost 4 bases, and 13 bases had no gene match. This CDR3 has 17 residues. The germline V gene has CDR1 MGHRA and CDR2 YSYEKL. The CDR3 is CASSLSIIQGEPYEQYF. The CDR3 coding sequence is TGCGCCAGCAGCCTTTCAATCATACAGGGGGAACCCTACGAGCAGTACTTC.

V gene TRBV2 combines with J gene TRBJ1-1; D unresolved. The CDR3 extends over 14 amino acids. From germline, CDR1 is SNHLY and CDR2 FYNNEI. V shed 6 bases and J shed 6 bases, with 17 bases lying between them. CDR3 amino acids: CASRADGTLSEAFF. CDR3 coding DNA: TGTGCCAGCAGGGCGGATGGAACTCTCTCTGAAGCTTTCTTT.

The V gene is TRBV10-3, the J gene TRBJ1-2; D might be TRBD1 (6 bases). Germline CDR1 ENHRY, CDR2 SYGVKD. V dropped 11 bases and J dropped 5 bases, with 18 bases sitting between them. The CDR3 runs 13 residues. The CDR3 reads CASSGGRGYGYTF. The CDR3 region has the DNA TGTGCCTCTAGCGGGGGGCGCGGATATGGCTACACCTTC.

This clone was observed a handful of times. The CDR3 DNA reads as TGCGCCAGCAGCTTGATGGAGGGATCCTACGAGCAGTACTTC. Translating it yields CASSLMEGSYEQYF. The chain links TRBV5-1 to TRBJ2-7, with TRBD2 as a possible D gene (6 bases). Germline CDR1 and CDR2: SGHRS and YFSETQ. V was cut by 1 base and J by 1 base, with 9 bases left in between. The CDR3 has 14 amino acids.

The CDR3 region is CASSFPGQAYNEQFF. The CDR3 region has the DNA TGTGCCAGCAGCTTCCCGGGACAGGCTTACAATGAGCAGTTCTTC. The J gene is TRBJ2-1, the V gene TRBV7-3; 8 positions match TRBD1. CDR3 length: 15 residues. From germline, CDR1 is SGHTA and CDR2 FQGTGA. V lost 3 bases to trimming and J lost 4 bases; unmatched junction nucleotides: 5.

The chain joins TRBV27 to TRBJ2-5, with D possibly matching TRBD1 (5 bases). Per germline, CDR1 MNHEY and CDR2 SMNVEV (reference sequence). The CDR3 contains 13 residues. V was trimmed by 2 bases and J by 5 bases, leaving 9 bases between them. The CDR3 nucleotides are TGTGCCAGCAGTTTAACAGGATGGGAGACCCAGTACTTC. Its protein is CASSLTGWETQYF.

The chain couples TRBV7-2 to TRBJ2-1; 8 bases are a match to TRBD2. The germline CDR1 and CDR2 sequences are SGHTA and FQGNSA. The J segment lost 2 bases and the V segment lost 3 bases, leaving 0 bases of the junction unmatched. The length of the CDR3 is 14 residues. This chain's CDR3 is CASSLRGAYNEQFF. DNA of the CDR3: TGTGCCAGCAGCTTGCGGGGGGCCTACAATGAGCAGTTCTTC.

This clone showed up just a few times. J is TRBJ2-7 and V is TRBV5-6; perhaps TRBD1 as D (7 bases). Trimming removed 5 bases from V and 2 bases from J, with 14 bases in between. The CDR3 is 14 amino acids. Germline V gene data show CDR1 as SGHDT and CDR2 as YYEEEE. This chain's CDR3 is CASRRSGGTYEQYF. CDR3 in DNA: TGTGCCAGCAGGCGCTCAGGGGGGACCTACGAGCAGTACTTC. Complete variable domain (other parts from reference TRBV5-6 and TRBJ2-7): DAGVTQSPTHLIKTRGQQVTLRCSPKSGHDTVSWYQQALGQGPQFIFQYYEEEERQRGNFPDRFSGHQFPNYSSELNVNALLLGDSALYLCASRRSGGTYEQYFGPGTRLTVT.

The V gene is TRBV25-1, the J gene TRBJ2-5; 7 bases agree with TRBD1. The trim removed 6 bases at V and 5 bases at J, leaving 6 bases unmatched. Germline V CDR1 and CDR2: MGHDK, SYGVNS. The CDR3 contains 13 residues. The CDR3 reads CASRVGGRETQYF. The CDR3 nucleotides read TGTGCCAGCAGAGTAGGGGGCAGGGAGACCCAGTACTTC.